The source of this T cell receptor beta chain is a study of Ad26.COV2.S vaccination and SARS-CoV-2 variants. In the study overall: The study gave Ad26.COV2.S intramuscularly, once or twice 56 days apart. Study outcomes and limitations: Substantial response breadth was reportedly seen for spike-specific CD8+ and CD4+ T cells after vaccination.

Comments on this clone: The antigen remains undetermined.

Treatment described: roughly 18 received Ad26.COV2.S at low or high dose, single or two shots; several received placebo; per-sample allocation not given. Samples were taken on day 63 after the first vaccine or placebo injection. The shot given was an Ad26 vector that makes Wuhan-strain SARS-CoV-2 spike. Clones were read by immunoSEQ multiplex PCR, and TCRdb kept only the in-frame ones, dropping some. Among 400,000 to 500,000 clones listed, approximately 87% were seen once. CDR3 length: 16 residues. V was clipped by 3 bases and J by 2 bases; unmatched bases: 7. Germline V lookup: CDR1 SGHTA, CDR2 FQGNSA.

This clonotype was obtained from a person between 18 and 65 years old who received the Ad26.COV2.S COVID-19 vaccine or a placebo. Sequences were derived from peripheral blood, sampled in a trial of Ad26.COV2.S vaccine versus placebo. The chain combines TRBV7-2 with TRBJ2-7, with 10 bases aligning to TRBD2. CDR3 in DNA: TGTGCCAGCAGCTTGGGACTAGCGAGGGGGACCTACGAGCAGTACTTC. This gives the protein CASSLGLARGTYEQYF.